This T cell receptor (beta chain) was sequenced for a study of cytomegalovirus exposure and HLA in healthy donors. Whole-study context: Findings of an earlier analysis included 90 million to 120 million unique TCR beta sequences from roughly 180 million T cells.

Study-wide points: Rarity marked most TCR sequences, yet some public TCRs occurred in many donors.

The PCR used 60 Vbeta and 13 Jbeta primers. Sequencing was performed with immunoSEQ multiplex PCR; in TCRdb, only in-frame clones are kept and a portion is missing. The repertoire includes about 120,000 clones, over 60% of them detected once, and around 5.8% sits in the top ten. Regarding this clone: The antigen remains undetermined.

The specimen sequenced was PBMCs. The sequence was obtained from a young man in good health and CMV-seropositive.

The CDR3 sequence: CASSQPGTPWRQYF. DNA of the CDR3: TGTGCCAGCAGCCAACCGGGAACCCCGTGGAGGCAGTACTTC. The chain couples TRBV11-1 to TRBJ2-7, with D possibly being TRBD2 (5 bases). Trimming shortened V by 5 bases and J by 9 bases, and 20 bases separated the two germline ends. CDR1 and CDR2 from the germline V gene are SGHAT and FQDESV (reference sequence). CDR3 length: 14 amino acids.